What follows are 32 T cell receptor beta chains derived from one specimen sequenced in a study of T cell repertoires in cytomegalovirus infection. TCRdb independently ran MiXCR on the reads; one entry per CDR3 protein. This sample has approximately 500,000 distinct CDR3 sequences, with approximately 26% found just once. The sequenced sample consisted of PBMCs. The receptors were sampled from a human donor in good health (CMV status not recorded). Some clones in this sample may be carry-over from other donors' samples.

This clonotype was detected many times. The chain links TRBV7-9 to TRBJ1-4, with no clear D. The CDR3 runs 15 residues. Trimming took off 4 bases at V and 1 base at J, with 10 bases between the two ends. Germline V CDR1 and CDR2: SEHNR, FQNEAQ (reference sequence). CDR3 sequence: CASSSGGLTNEKLFF. CDR3 nucleotides: TGTGCCAGCAGCTCGGGAGGTCTAACTAATGAAAAACTGTTTTTT.

This clonotype was counted a few times. This CDR3 is CATGDRAAGETQYF. CDR3 nucleotide sequence: TGTGCCACCGGAGACAGGGCCGCAGGGGAGACCCAGTACTTC. The rearrangement uses TRBV28 and TRBJ2-5; 7 nucleotides match TRBD1. The CDR3 spans 14 residues. V was clipped by 10 bases and J by 5 bases; unmatched bases: 13. The germline V gene encodes CDR1 MDHEN and CDR2 SYDVKM.

This clonotype was observed a few times. The chain combines TRBV6-1 with TRBJ1-6, with 7 bases that match TRBD1. Trimming took 7 bases from V and 5 from J; bases not matched to a gene: 5. The CDR3 runs 14 residues. From germline, CDR1 is MNHNS and CDR2 SASEGT. The CDR3: CASNRGSDNSPLHF. The CDR3 DNA sequence: TGTGCCAGCAACAGGGGAAGTGATAATTCACCCCTCCACTTT.

This clonotype was seen only a few times. V is TRBV7-9 and J is TRBJ2-1; 8 bases line up with TRBD1. Germline V gene sequence: CDR1 SEHNR, CDR2 FQNEAQ (reference sequence). This CDR3 is 15 amino acids long. After removal of 5 bases from V and 5 bases from J, the junction contained 8 bases not matched to a gene. CDR3 sequence reads: CASSRDRGLNNEQFF. DNA of the CDR3: TGTGCCAGCAGCAGAGACAGGGGTTTAAACAATGAGCAGTTCTTC.

The rearrangement links TRBV19 to TRBJ2-3; D remains unclear. Between the trimmed V and J ends, which lost 10 bases and 0 bases, there was a span of 14 bases. This CDR3 has 14 residues. Germline lookup yields CDR1 LNHDA and CDR2 SQIVND (reference sequence). The CDR3 is CATMDRSSTDTQYF. For the CDR3, the DNA is TGTGCCACTATGGACCGATCTAGCACAGATACGCAGTATTTT.

This clonotype was seen a handful of times. The chain carries TRBV28 and TRBJ2-3; either TRBD1 or TRBD2 may fit D (5 bases each). The CDR3 sequence is 15 residues long. Germline assignment: CDR1 MDHEN and CDR2 SYDVKM. V gave up 2 bases and J gave up 2 bases, with 11 bases separating them. CDR3 loop: CASSLPGTNTDTQYF. The CDR3 bases are TGTGCCAGCAGTTTACCGGGGACCAACACAGATACGCAGTATTTT.

This rearrangement joins TRBV5-1 to TRBJ1-4; D is unclear. Germline V gene sequence: CDR1 SGHRS, CDR2 YFSETQ. Trimming removed 1 base from V and 5 bases from J, with 9 bases in between. The CDR3 spans 14 residues. In DNA, the CDR3 is TGCGCCAGCAGCTTGAAAGGAGAGAATGAAAAACTGTTTTTT. Protein product: CASSLKGENEKLFF.

This clonotype was recorded many times. The rearrangement joins TRBV7-2 to TRBJ1-1; the match to TRBD1 covers 9 bases. This CDR3 contains 14 residues. Per the germline V gene, CDR1 is SGHTA and CDR2 is FQGNSA. Losses at the gene ends were 6 bases for V and 5 bases for J; bases not matched to a gene: 7. The CDR3 sequence: CASSLTGGGTEAFF. For the CDR3, the DNA is TGTGCCAGCAGTCTGACAGGGGGAGGTACTGAAGCTTTCTTT.

On this clonotype itself: One end of the junction does not line up with germline, which may come from a read error. The chain combines TRBV6-8 with TRBJ2-1; no reliable D call. The CDR3 is made up of 17 amino acids. Germline-derived CDR1 and CDR2 are MNHGY and SAAAGT. The CDR3 sequence: CASIKRQSRNSYNGQFF. In nucleotides, the CDR3 is TGTGCCAGCATCAAGAGGCAGTCCCGAAACTCCTACAATGGGCAGTTCTTC.

This clonotype was detected many times. The chain is built from TRBV6-5 and TRBJ2-2; 13 bases align to TRBD2. CDR3 length: 19 residues. The germline V gene encodes CDR1 MNHEY and CDR2 SVGAGI. J was trimmed by 4 bases and V by 2 bases; bases with no gene match: 10. The CDR3 region is CASSYGLAGEVRGTGELFF. The CDR3 DNA reads as TGTGCCAGCAGTTACGGACTAGCGGGAGAAGTTCGAGGCACCGGGGAGCTGTTTTTT.

The chain has TRBV20-1 and TRBJ1-1, with TRBD1 as a possible D gene (5 bases). The V end lost 0 bases, the J end lost 1 base, and 15 bases lay between the germline ends. Germline CDR1 reads DFQATT; CDR2 reads SNEGSKA (reference sequence). This CDR3 has 16 residues. The CDR3, as DNA: TGCAGTGCTAGAGATTCTTATATGGGGCGGAACACTGAAGCTTTCTTT. Translated: CSARDSYMGRNTEAFF.

The chain recombines TRBV3-1 with TRBJ2-7, with a weak D call TRBD1 (5 bases). This CDR3 region has 12 residues. Germline CDR1 LGHDT, CDR2 YNNKEL (reference sequence). Trimming took off 4 bases at V and 7 bases at J, with 11 bases between the two ends. The CDR3 loop is CASSPGFREQYF. In DNA, the CDR3 is TGTGCCAGCAGCCCAGGGTTCAGGGAGCAGTACTTC.

V is TRBV15 and J is TRBJ1-1; D uncertain. V dropped 0 bases and J dropped 1 base, with 9 bases sitting between them. CDR1 is LNHNV, CDR2 YYDKDF, per germline (reference sequence). The CDR3 consists of 15 residues. In DNA form, the CDR3 reads TGTGCCACCAGCAGAGAGTTTCTGGAGAACACTGAAGCTTTCTTT. Translation gives CATSREFLENTEAFF.

J is TRBJ2-3 and V is TRBV6-5; 11 bases line up with TRBD2. Trimming removed 4 bases from V and 7 bases from J; junction bases left unmatched: 13. The germline CDR1 and CDR2 sequences are MNHEY and SVGAGI. The CDR3 totals 17 residues. For the CDR3, the DNA is TGTGCCAGCAGTTCCGAACGACTAGCGGGGAATGTGAATACGCAGTATTTT. Protein: CASSSERLAGNVNTQYF.

This clonotype was seen many times. V gene TRBV7-3 combines with J gene TRBJ2-6; tentative D call: TRBD1 (5 bases). Germline V gene lookup returns CDR1 SGHTA and CDR2 FQGTGA. Trimming pared 5 bases from V and 2 bases from J, leaving 10 bases between. There are 15 residues in the CDR3. The CDR3 region has the DNA TGTGCCAGCAGCCCAGGGTTTGCTGGGGCCAACGTCCTGACTTTC. Its protein product is CASSPGFAGANVLTF.

J is TRBJ2-7 and V is TRBV30, with D hard to call. The CDR3 loop spans 15 amino acids. Germline V CDR1 and CDR2: GTSNPN, SVGIG (reference sequence). Trimming pared 3 bases from V and 2 bases from J, leaving 17 bases between. CDR3 in DNA: TGTGCCTGGAGGGTGAGACATTTAACCACCTACGAGCAGTACTTC. Protein sequence: CAWRVRHLTTYEQYF.

This clonotype was seen only a few times. J is TRBJ1-1 and V is TRBV5-5; D gene uncertain. Germline CDR1 and CDR2: SGHKS and YYEKEE (reference sequence). With 0 bases removed from V and 14 bases from J, the gap between germline ends came to 11 bases. CDR3 length: 11 amino acids. The CDR3 sequence: CASSLDGGTFF. CDR3 DNA sequence: TGTGCCAGCAGCTTGGATGGCGGAACGTTCTTT.

V usage is TRBV6-6 and J usage is TRBJ1-2, with D possibly matching TRBD1 (5 bases). The ends were cut back, 5 bases at V and 0 bases at J, with 13 bases in the middle. CDR1 MNHNY and CDR2 SVGAGI come from the germline V gene (reference sequence). The CDR3 totals 15 residues. The CDR3 protein is CASSGYAGSNYGYTF. CDR3 coding DNA: TGTGCCAGCAGTGGGTACGCAGGGTCTAACTATGGCTACACCTTC.

This clonotype is a singleton in its sample. This chain joins TRBV19 and TRBJ2-1; D unresolved. The CDR3 consists of 15 residues. The germline V gene has CDR1 LNHDA and CDR2 SQIVND (reference sequence). The germline V and J ends were trimmed by 11 bases and 2 bases, with 19 bases remaining between them. Written as DNA, the CDR3 is TGTGCCGGGGATCAAGGGTGTTTAGCCTACAATGAGCAGTTCTTC. It encodes CAGDQGCLAYNEQFF.

This clonotype has a count of ten or more. The chain carries TRBV11-2 and TRBJ2-7; TRBD2 matches 8 bases. CDR1 SGHAT and CDR2 FQNNGV come from the germline V gene. The CDR3 totals 15 residues. The V segment lost 3 bases and the J segment 3 bases; nucleotides outside the gene matches: 7. The CDR3 loop reads CASSLGLAGHYEQYV. For the CDR3, the DNA is TGTGCCAGCAGCTTGGGGCTAGCGGGCCACTACGAGCAGTACGTC.

This clonotype has more than one count but fewer than ten. This sequence joins TRBV5-1 and TRBJ1-4; 10 nucleotides line up with TRBD1. Germline-derived CDR1 and CDR2 are SGHRS and YFSETQ. V dropped 3 bases and J dropped 5; count of bases not matched to a gene: 1. This CDR3 comprises 14 residues. The CDR3 is CASSWTGGNEKLFF. As DNA, the CDR3 is TGCGCCAGCAGCTGGACAGGGGGAAATGAAAAACTGTTTTTT. Full variable domain (remainder filled in from reference TRBV5-1 and TRBJ1-4): KAGVTQTPRYLIKTRGQQVTLSCSPISGHRSVSWYQQTPGQGLQFLFEYFSETQRNKGNFPGRFSGRQFSNSRSEMNVSTLELGDSALYLCASSWTGGNEKLFFGSGTQLSVL.

Notes on this clonotype: A clone one base away is much larger, so this may be a read error. The genes are TRBV7-9 and TRBJ1-4; 8 bases match TRBD1. V shed 5 bases, J shed 3 bases, and the junction held 5 bases outside the gene matches. The CDR3 contains 15 residues. Germline CDR1 SEHNR, CDR2 FQNEAQ (reference sequence). CDR3 residues: CASSTPGQANEKLFF. The CDR3 coding sequence is TGTGCCAGCAGCACCCCGGGACAGGCTAATGAAAAACTGTTTTTT.

The CDR3 region is CAISDYQGTDTQYF. The DNA of the CDR3 is TGTGCCATCAGTGATTATCAGGGCACAGATACGCAGTATTTT. The V and J genes are TRBV10-3 and TRBJ2-3; no definite D call. The V end lost 3 bases, the J end lost 1 base, and 8 bases lay between the germline ends. The CDR3 sequence is 14 residues long. The germline CDR1 and CDR2 sequences are ENHRY and SYGVKD.

There are a few counts of this clonotype. The rearrangement joins TRBV6-2 or TRBV6-3 to TRBJ1-5, with 8 bases identical to TRBD1. With V trimmed by 0 bases and J by 6 bases, 4 bases remained unmatched. Germline V gives CDR1 MNHEY, CDR2 SVGEGT. This CDR3 is built from 15 residues. The chain's CDR3 is CASSYSDRAAQPQHF. CDR3 bases: TGTGCCAGCAGTTACTCGGACAGGGCGGCTCAGCCCCAGCATTTT.

This clonotype was seen many times. V usage is TRBV7-2 and J usage is TRBJ2-2; D tentatively reads TRBD1 or TRBD2 (5 bases each). V was pared by 7 bases and J by 4 bases, with 16 bases between. Germline loops: CDR1 SGHTA, CDR2 FQGNSA. CDR3 size: 15 residues. This chain's CDR3 is CASTFTGRGTGELFF. CDR3 sequence (DNA): TGTGCCAGCACGTTTACAGGACGGGGCACCGGGGAGCTGTTTTTT.

The chain combines TRBV10-3 with TRBJ2-2; 7 bases fit TRBD2. With 6 bases clipped from V and 7 bases from J, the junction kept 8 bases outside the gene matches. The CDR3 length is 14 residues. In germline, CDR1 is ENHRY, CDR2 SYGVKD. The CDR3 coding sequence is TGTGCCATCAGACCTGGCGGGAGCCACGGGGAGCTGTTTTTT. This translates into CAIRPGGSHGELFF.

Only a few counts were recorded for this clonotype. The CDR3 sequence is CASRQTSGSEQFF. The CDR3 DNA reads TGTGCCAGCAGACAAACTAGCGGGAGTGAGCAGTTCTTC. The rearrangement joins TRBV12-3 or TRBV12-4 to TRBJ2-1; TRBD2 matches 11 bases. J gave up 9 bases and V 6 bases, and 4 bases lay outside the gene matches. The CDR3 covers 13 residues.

CDR3 loop: CASSFETSAKTQYF. CDR3 nucleotides: TGTGCCAGCAGCTTCGAGACTAGCGCGAAGACCCAGTACTTC. V usage is TRBV11-3 and J usage is TRBJ2-5, with 8 positions matching TRBD2. The CDR3 runs to 14 residues. With V trimmed by 3 bases and J by 6 bases, 6 bases remained unmatched. Germline V gene data show CDR1 as SGHNT and CDR2 as YENEEA.

The V call is TRBV20-1, the J call TRBJ1-1; D gene ambiguous. The V gene's germline CDR1 is DFQATT and CDR2 SNEGSKA (reference sequence). The CDR3 totals 13 residues. Trimming shortened V by 3 bases and J by 3 bases, and 11 bases separated the two germline ends. In DNA form, the CDR3 reads TGCAGTGCTAGGGCCGGGCCGCACACTGAAGCTTTCTTT. Translated, it gives CSARAGPHTEAFF.

This clonotype was detected many times. The chain is built from TRBV7-9 and TRBJ1-4, with D possibly being TRBD1 (5 bases). Germline values: CDR1 SEHNR, CDR2 FQNEAQ (reference sequence). There are 15 residues in the CDR3. The V end lost 4 bases, the J end lost 4 bases, and 13 bases lay between the germline ends. This CDR3 is CASSSPGRNNEKLFF. CDR3 nucleotides: TGTGCCAGCAGCTCCCCGGGACGGAATAATGAAAAACTGTTTTTT.

This clonotype was counted a few times. The chain uses TRBV6-1 and TRBJ2-3, with unresolved D. Deletions cut 5 bases from V and 5 bases from J, with 11 bases between. The CDR3 spans 13 residues. Germline CDR1 is MNHNS and CDR2 is SASEGT. In DNA, the CDR3 is TGTGCCAGCAGTCGGGTTACGGGAGATACGCAGTATTTT. Translation gives CASSRVTGDTQYF.

The chain has TRBV6-8 and TRBJ2-1, with 12 bases matching TRBD2. Trimming cost V 8 bases and J 9 bases; bases outside gene matches: 8. This CDR3 contains 14 residues. Germline V gives CDR1 MNHGY, CDR2 SAAAGT. The CDR3 coding sequence is TGTGCCAGCCGCGCTAGCGGGAGGGTACCTGAGCAGTTCTTC. As protein: CASRASGRVPEQFF.